The 5 T cell receptor beta chains presented below share a single source sample, sequenced in a study of control samples from healthy donors and cancer patients. Method: immunoSEQ multiplex PCR; TCRdb's copy keeps in-frame clones and lacks some. The repertoire includes tens of thousands of clones, roughly 86% of them detected once, and approximately 6% sits in the top ten. The sample was blood. These receptor sequences come from a man over 45 in good health.

This clone showed up just a few times. This chain connects TRBV15 to TRBJ1-5; D unresolved. The CDR3 is 16 residues long. Germline CDR1 and CDR2: LNHNV and YYDKDF (reference sequence). V was trimmed by 1 base and J by 6 bases, leaving 16 bases between them. CDR3 DNA sequence: TGTGCCACCAGCAGAGTTGGCAGGAGTCCTGGTCAGCCCCAGCATTTT. Encoded protein: CATSRVGRSPGQPQHF.

The V gene is TRBV18, the J gene TRBJ1-4; the D is unclear. Germline V gene data show CDR1 as KGHSH and CDR2 as LQKENI. The CDR3 runs to 15 residues. The ends were cut back, 3 bases at V and 5 bases at J, with 13 bases in the middle. The CDR3 protein is CASSPTQLNNEKLFF. The CDR3 DNA sequence: TGTGCCAGCTCACCGACACAACTAAACAATGAAAAACTGTTTTTT.

V usage is TRBV12-3 or TRBV12-4 and J usage is TRBJ1-5; tentative D call: TRBD1 (5 bases). Trimming took 2 bases from V and 7 from J, leaving 9 bases between them. The CDR3 is made up of 13 amino acids. The CDR3 DNA follows: TGTGCCAGCAGTTTAAAAGAGGGGCAGCCCCAGCATTTT. It yields the protein CASSLKEGQPQHF.

The chain joins TRBV19 to TRBJ2-3; possible D gene TRBD2, 6 bases. The CDR3 sequence is 15 residues long. Per germline, CDR1 LNHDA and CDR2 SQIVND (reference sequence). V gave up 0 bases and J gave up 4 bases, with 11 bases separating them. CDR3 amino acids: CASSIDQGGADTQYF. The CDR3 DNA sequence: TGTGCCAGTAGTATAGACCAGGGAGGCGCAGATACGCAGTATTTT.

This sequence joins TRBV15 and TRBJ1-1, with 7 bases identical to TRBD1. CDR1 and CDR2 (germline): LNHNV, YYDKDF (reference sequence). Unmatched junction bases numbered 11, after V lost 8 bases and J lost 8 bases. The CDR3 runs 13 residues. CDR3 nucleotide sequence: TGTGCCACCCGAATGCCTGGGACAGAAGAAGCTTTCTTT. Residues: CATRMPGTEEAFF.